This entry lists 19 T cell receptor beta chains sequenced from one sample in a study of T cell responses to AZD1222 COVID-19 vaccine. TCRdb's copy holds only in-frame clones and misses some; the assay was immunoSEQ multiplex PCR. Here the sample spans 100,000 or so clones, about 92% being singletons. The sequenced sample was peripheral blood, obtained on day 0 of AZD1222 vaccination. Every receptor here comes from an adult in good health.

V usage is TRBV12-3 or TRBV12-4 and J usage is TRBJ1-2; a possible D gene is TRBD1 (6 bases). This CDR3 spans 13 amino acids. V was trimmed by 3 bases and J by 7 bases, leaving 12 bases between them. DNA for the CDR3: TGTGCCAGCAGTTTCGTCGGGGGCGCTGGCTACACCTTC. As protein: CASSFVGGAGYTF.

The genes are TRBV19 and TRBJ1-1; 7 bases agree with TRBD1. This CDR3 comprises 14 residues. Germline V gene lookup returns CDR1 LNHDA and CDR2 SQIVND (reference sequence). V lost 5 bases, J lost 5 bases, and 8 bases stayed unmatched. The CDR3 DNA sequence: TGTGCCAGTAGTTACAGGGGAGGAACGACTGAAGCTTTCTTT. Its protein is CASSYRGGTTEAFF.

CDR3 region: CASSSTVIGGETQYF. The CDR3 DNA is TGTGCCAGCAGCTCTACGGTTATAGGGGGAGAGACCCAGTACTTC. The V call is TRBV11-1, the J call TRBJ2-5; a weak D match, TRBD1 (6 bases). The CDR3 is 15 residues long. Germline CDR1 and CDR2: SGHAT and FQDESV (reference sequence). V gave up 4 bases and J gave up 4 bases, with 16 bases separating them.

On this clone itself: An end of the junction differs from the germline gene, which may be a read error. In nucleotides, the CDR3 is TGTGCCAGCAGCCTAGCGGGCAGCACAGATACGCAGTATTTT. This gives the protein CASSLAGSTDTQYF. The chain is built from TRBV7-6 and TRBJ2-3; 8 nucleotides align to TRBD2. This CDR3 is built from 14 residues. The germline V gene encodes CDR1 SGHVS and CDR2 FNYEAQ.

This chain joins TRBV30 and TRBJ2-7; TRBD2 matches at 9 bases. Germline V lookup: CDR1 GTSNPN, CDR2 SVGIG (reference sequence). The CDR3 is 15 amino acids. V lost 0 bases to trimming and J lost 2 bases; unmatched junction nucleotides: 5. DNA for the CDR3: TGTGCCTGGAGTGTCGCGGGGGGGGCCCCCTACGAGCAGTACTTC. The encoded protein is CAWSVAGGAPYEQYF.

The chain carries TRBV28 and TRBJ2-3; 14 bases line up with TRBD2. V gave up 6 bases and J gave up 3 bases; unmatched junction bases: 2. Germline CDR1 reads MDHEN; CDR2 reads SYDVKM. The length of the CDR3 is 15 residues. In DNA form, the CDR3 reads TGTGCCAGCAGGGGGACTAGCGGGAGAACAGATACGCAGTATTTT. Its protein product is CASRGTSGRTDTQYF. Filled out from reference TRBV28 and TRBJ2-3, the complete variable domain reads DVKVTQSSRYLVKRTGEKVFLECVQDMDHENMFWYRQDPGLGLRLIYFSYDVKMKEKGDIPEGYSVSREKKERFSLILESASTNQTSMYLCASRGTSGRTDTQYFGPGTRLTVL.

This clone was seen a single time. V is TRBV7-2 and J is TRBJ2-3; TRBD2 agrees at 10 bases. The CDR3 extends over 16 amino acids. Per germline, CDR1 SGHTA and CDR2 FQGNSA. The V gene end was trimmed by 5 bases and the J gene end by 5 bases; junction bases not matched to a gene: 10. This CDR3 reads CASSPFLAGAGDTQYF. In nucleotides, the CDR3 is TGTGCCAGCAGCCCCTTCCTAGCGGGAGCTGGAGATACGCAGTATTTT.

V gene TRBV4-2 combines with J gene TRBJ2-2, with TRBD1 matching 11 bases. Per germline, CDR1 LGHNA and CDR2 YNFKEQ. The CDR3 is 14 residues long. After removal of 7 bases from V and 8 bases from J, the junction contained 6 bases not matched to a gene. In nucleotides, the CDR3 is TGTGCCAGCACCCCCGGGACAGGGGGTGGGGAGCTGTTTTTT. Protein product: CASTPGTGGGELFF.

The genes are TRBV3-1 (or the pseudogene TRBV3-2) and TRBJ1-2; no definite D call. CDR1 and CDR2 from the germline V gene are LGHDT and YNNKEL (reference sequence). The CDR3 contains 14 residues. Deletions cut 0 bases from V and 4 bases from J, with 9 bases between. In DNA form, the CDR3 reads TGTGCCAGCAGCCAAGAAAGAGGCGTCTATGGCTACACCTTC. Translating it yields CASSQERGVYGYTF.

In DNA, the CDR3 is TGTGCCACCAGTGTGGGCACCGGCTACGAGCAGTACTTC. Amino acid sequence: CATSVGTGYEQYF. This chain links TRBV24-1 with TRBJ2-7; D uncertain. CDR1 is KGHDR and CDR2 is SFDVKD in the germline V gene. With 5 bases removed from V and 3 bases from J, the gap between germline ends came to 10 bases. The CDR3 runs to 13 residues.

The chain uses TRBV6-5 and TRBJ1-2, with D unresolved. Germline assignment: CDR1 MNHEY and CDR2 SVGAGI. Deletions cut 6 bases from V and 8 bases from J, with 13 bases between. The CDR3 has 12 amino acids. CDR3 sequence (DNA): TGTGCCAGCAGGTGGACCGACGGGGGCTACACCTTC. It encodes CASRWTDGGYTF.

This clone has just one count. This chain joins TRBV7-3 and TRBJ1-6, with D possibly TRBD1 on 5 matching bases. V dropped 0 bases and J dropped 9 bases, with 12 bases sitting between them. The germline CDR1 and CDR2 sequences are SGHTA and FQGTGA. The CDR3 extends over 15 amino acids. This CDR3 is CASSLTGFQGSPLHF. The CDR3 DNA reads TGTGCCAGCAGCTTAACCGGGTTCCAGGGTTCACCCCTCCACTTT.

The V call is TRBV3-1 (or the pseudogene TRBV3-2), the J call TRBJ1-4; D remains unclear. The V gene's germline CDR1 is LGHDT and CDR2 YNNKEL (reference sequence). Trimming left V 4 bases short and J 8 bases short, with 20 bases between. There are 16 residues in the CDR3. The CDR3 loop is CASSPGIQRVGEKLFF. The CDR3 bases are TGTGCCAGCAGCCCAGGCATTCAGAGGGTAGGAGAAAAACTGTTTTTT.

The chain is built from TRBV12-3 or TRBV12-4 and TRBJ1-1; 7 bases are a match to TRBD1. V lost 2 bases, J lost 6 bases, and 3 bases stayed unmatched. This CDR3 comprises 13 residues. The CDR3 DNA follows: TGTGCCAGCAGTTTACTAACAGGGGCTGAAGCTTTCTTT. This gives the protein CASSLLTGAEAFF.

V and J are TRBV11-2 and TRBJ2-5, with no clear D. The V and J ends lost 3 bases and 5 bases respectively, with 4 bases between them. CDR1 and CDR2 (germline): SGHAT, FQNNGV. This CDR3 comprises 11 residues. The CDR3 DNA follows: TGTGCCAGCAGCTTCGGTGAGACCCAGTACTTC. Translated: CASSFGETQYF.

J is TRBJ2-3 and V is TRBV18, with D unresolved. V lost 0 bases and J 8 bases, leaving 9 bases between the germline ends. Germline lookup yields CDR1 KGHSH and CDR2 LQKENI. This CDR3 is built from 13 residues. The CDR3 coding sequence is TGTGCCAGCTCACCACCCGTCCGGGCTACGCAGTATTTT. It encodes CASSPPVRATQYF.

This clone has only a few counts. The chain uses TRBV11-2 and TRBJ1-2, with D hard to call. Trimming took 1 base from V and 2 from J, leaving 2 bases between them. Per germline, CDR1 SGHAT and CDR2 FQNNGV. This CDR3 contains 12 residues. The CDR3 DNA reads as TGTGCCAGCAGCTTAGGGAACTATGGCTACACCTTC. This sequence encodes CASSLGNYGYTF. Looking up the rest from reference TRBV11-2 and TRBJ1-2 gives the full variable domain: EAGVAQSPRYKIIEKRQSVAFWCNPISGHATLYWYQQILGQGPKLLIQFQNNGVVDDSQLPKDRFSAERLKGVDSTLKIQPAKLEDSAVYLCASSLGNYGYTFGSGTRLTVV.

The chain employs TRBV5-1 and TRBJ1-1; D is ambiguous. The CDR3 contains 14 residues. CDR1 is SGHRS and CDR2 is YFSETQ in the germline V gene. V dropped 0 bases and J dropped 1 base, with 7 bases sitting between them. This CDR3 reads CASSLGGGNTEAFF. The DNA for the CDR3 is TGCGCCAGCAGCTTGGGCGGAGGGAACACTGAAGCTTTCTTT.

The sample holds one count of this clone. The genes are TRBV30 and TRBJ1-2; no firm D call. The length of the CDR3 is 12 residues. Germline V lookup: CDR1 GTSNPN, CDR2 SVGIG (reference sequence). The V gene lost 5 bases and the J gene lost 0 bases, with 7 bases spanning the gap. The CDR3 is CAWSTTNYGYTF. The CDR3 DNA is TGTGCCTGGTCGACAACTAACTATGGCTACACCTTC. The full variable domain, in which reference TRBV30 and TRBJ1-2 provide the parts outside the CDR3, is SQTIHQWPATLVQPVGSPLSLECTVEGTSNPNLYWYRQAAGRGLQLLFYSVGIGQISSEVPQNLSASRPQDRQFILSSKKLLLSDSGFYLCAWSTTNYGYTFGSGTRLTVV.